Shown below are 22 T cell receptor beta chains from a single sample sequenced in a study of blood T cell repertoires in COVID-19. Only in-frame clones appear in the TCRdb table, and some are missing; sequencing was by immunoSEQ multiplex PCR. The data show about 220,000 clones, with around 90% seen just once and 14% to 15% held by the top ten. Sequencing input: PBMCs or T cells enriched from blood (not recorded which). Every receptor here comes from a woman aged 45-59 years with acute COVID-19.

This clone was counted once. V gene TRBV19 combines with J gene TRBJ2-7, with no clear D. Trimming pared 5 bases from V and 0 bases from J, leaving 14 bases between. The CDR3 is 15 residues long. Germline loops: CDR1 LNHDA, CDR2 SQIVND (reference sequence). The CDR3 DNA reads TGTGCCAGTAGTCTTGGTGCAGGAAGCTCCTACGAGCAGTACTTC. Translated: CASSLGAGSSYEQYF.

The chain links TRBV19 to TRBJ2-7; D may be TRBD2 (5 bases). V was pared by 3 bases and J by 3 bases, with 6 bases between. The germline V gene encodes CDR1 LNHDA and CDR2 SQIVND (reference sequence). This CDR3 contains 12 residues. This CDR3 is CASSMGVYEQYF. The DNA of the CDR3 is TGTGCCAGTAGTATGGGAGTCTACGAGCAGTACTTC.

This clone was found a few times. J is TRBJ1-2 and V is TRBV19; D perhaps matches TRBD1 (6 bases). The germline V and J ends were trimmed by 3 bases and 7 bases, with 9 bases remaining between them. The germline V gene has CDR1 LNHDA and CDR2 SQIVND (reference sequence). The CDR3 is made up of 12 amino acids. The CDR3 spells CASSIGQLGYTF. CDR3 DNA: TGTGCCAGTAGTATCGGACAGCTTGGCTACACCTTC.

This clone appeared a single time. This chain joins TRBV27 and TRBJ2-7; TRBD1 is a possible D gene (6 bases). CDR1 is MNHEY, CDR2 SMNVEV, per germline (reference sequence). The CDR3 extends over 17 amino acids. With 0 bases removed from V and 2 bases from J, the gap between germline ends came to 17 bases. The CDR3 DNA is TGTGCCAGCAGTTTATCGGGACAAACTCTTATCCCCTACGAGCAGTACTTC. This codes for CASSLSGQTLIPYEQYF.

The chain has TRBV20-1 and TRBJ1-4; possibly TRBD1 for D (6 bases). Trimming pared 3 bases from V and 7 bases from J, leaving 15 bases between. Germline CDR1 reads DFQATT; CDR2 reads SNEGSKA (reference sequence). The CDR3 has 14 amino acids. In DNA form, the CDR3 reads TGCAGTGCTAGTGGGGCAGGGGCAACTGAAAAACTGTTTTTT. Its protein product is CSASGAGATEKLFF.

The count of this clone is one. This rearrangement joins TRBV5-1 to TRBJ2-5; 7 bases align to TRBD1. The germline V gene encodes CDR1 SGHRS and CDR2 YFSETQ. The CDR3 covers 15 residues. V shed 4 bases and J 2 bases; nucleotides not matched to a gene: 8. The CDR3 coding sequence is TGCGCCAGCAGCCCGGACAGGAAAGGGCAAGAGACCCAGTACTTC. Residues: CASSPDRKGQETQYF.

This sequence joins TRBV27 and TRBJ1-6; 7 nucleotides align to TRBD1. The CDR3 is made up of 18 amino acids. Germline CDR1 and CDR2: MNHEY and SMNVEV (reference sequence). V shed 1 base and J 6 bases; nucleotides not matched to a gene: 12. The CDR3 region is CASSLYSPRGAGNSPLHF. The CDR3 DNA reads TGTGCCAGCAGTTTATATAGCCCCAGGGGGGCGGGTAATTCACCCCTCCACTTT.

This clone was observed a few times. The chain couples TRBV7-2 to TRBJ1-5, with TRBD1 matching over 7 bases. The germline gives CDR1 SGHTA, CDR2 FQGNSA. This CDR3 is built from 15 residues. Unmatched junction bases numbered 5, after V lost 4 bases and J lost 2 bases. The CDR3 nucleotides read TGTGCCAGCAGCTCGAAAGGACAGGGCAATCAGCCCCAGCATTTT. Translation: CASSSKGQGNQPQHF.

The V and J genes are TRBV14 and TRBJ2-7; maybe TRBD2 (5 bases). Trimming stripped 0 bases from V and 0 bases from J, with 12 bases between. CDR3 length: 16 amino acids. Germline V gene lookup returns CDR1 SGHDN and CDR2 FVKESK. The CDR3 loop reads CASSQEPAVTSYEQYF. DNA of the CDR3: TGTGCCAGCAGCCAAGAACCAGCGGTGACCTCCTACGAGCAGTACTTC.

The genes are TRBV5-6 and TRBJ2-1, with TRBD1 identical over 10 bases. V shed 4 bases, J shed 3 bases, and the junction held 7 bases outside the gene matches. The germline V gene has CDR1 SGHDT and CDR2 YYEEEE. This CDR3 comprises 16 residues. The CDR3 reads CASSVSWDRGYNEQFF. CDR3 coding DNA: TGTGCCAGCAGCGTTTCGTGGGACAGGGGCTACAATGAGCAGTTCTTC.

Here the CDR3 DNA reads TGCGCCAGCAGCAGAGTTATGAACACTGAAGCTTTCTTT. Translating it yields CASSRVMNTEAFF. This chain links TRBV5-1 with TRBJ1-1; unclear D gene. The germline CDR1 and CDR2 sequences are SGHRS and YFSETQ. Trimming removed 4 bases at V and 0 bases at J, with 7 bases between. The CDR3 consists of 13 residues.

J is TRBJ2-1 and V is TRBV18; possibly TRBD2 for D (5 bases). V lost 3 bases, J lost 6 bases, and 15 bases lay in between. The CDR3 loop spans 15 amino acids. The germline gives CDR1 KGHSH, CDR2 LQKENI. The CDR3 sequence is CASSPRTSNGNEQFF. The DNA for the CDR3 is TGTGCCAGCTCACCTCGGACTTCCAACGGCAATGAGCAGTTCTTC.

The chain recombines TRBV18 with TRBJ2-4; a weak D match, TRBD2 (5 bases). The CDR3 is 16 amino acids. The germline V gene has CDR1 KGHSH and CDR2 LQKENI. Trimming stripped 1 base from V and 1 base from J, with 11 bases between. The chain's CDR3 is CASSPLALGAKNIQYF. The CDR3, as DNA: TGTGCCAGCTCACCACTAGCGCTTGGGGCCAAAAACATTCAGTACTTC.

As DNA, the CDR3 is TGTGCCAGCAGTGAGGACAGGGCCTTTGGAAACACCATATATTTT. This translates into CASSEDRAFGNTIYF. The rearrangement uses TRBV6-1 and TRBJ1-3; 8 nucleotides match TRBD1. The CDR3 sequence is 15 residues long. The germline V gene has CDR1 MNHNS and CDR2 SASEGT. V lost 3 bases, J lost 3 bases, and 4 bases stayed unmatched.

The chain carries TRBV2 and TRBJ2-7; a possible D gene is TRBD1 (5 bases). The germline V and J ends were trimmed by 1 base and 2 bases, with 9 bases remaining between them. CDR3 length: 14 amino acids. CDR1 and CDR2 (germline): SNHLY, FYNNEI. CDR3 in amino acids: CASSEGGLTYEQYF. CDR3 nucleotide sequence: TGTGCCAGCAGTGAAGGGGGCTTGACCTACGAGCAGTACTTC.

In nucleotides, the CDR3 is TGTGCCAGTAGTTTTCAAGGGACAGCCAACACTGAAGCTTTCTTT. Amino acids: CASSFQGTANTEAFF. This rearrangement joins TRBV19 to TRBJ1-1, with TRBD1 matching 7 bases. The CDR3 has 15 amino acids. V lost 5 bases to trimming and J lost 2 bases; unmatched junction nucleotides: 8. CDR1 and CDR2 (germline): LNHDA, SQIVND (reference sequence).

This sequence joins TRBV19 and TRBJ2-7; D might be TRBD2 (5 bases). Deletions cut 5 bases from V and 2 bases from J, with 13 bases between. Germline assignment: CDR1 LNHDA and CDR2 SQIVND (reference sequence). The CDR3 totals 14 residues. The CDR3, as DNA: TGTGCCAGTAGTTTCGGCGGGTTCACCTACGAGCAGTACTTC. Protein: CASSFGGFTYEQYF.

This clone showed up just a few times. This rearrangement joins TRBV23-1 to TRBJ1-1; TRBD1 matches 9 bases. TRBV23-1 is flagged as an ORF with uncertain function. V shed 2 bases, J shed 4 bases, and the junction held 5 bases outside the gene matches. The CDR3 consists of 15 residues. As DNA, the CDR3 is TGCGCCAGCAGTCAAGGAGGGACAGGGCGCACTGAAGCTTTCTTT. It specifies CASSQGGTGRTEAFF.

The chain links TRBV6-5 to TRBJ2-2; D gene unclear. The CDR3 is 14 residues long. Deletions cut 1 base from V and 1 base from J, with 4 bases between. The germline V gene encodes CDR1 MNHEY and CDR2 SVGAGI. The DNA for the CDR3 is TGTGCCAGCAGTTACTTCAAGAACACCGGGGAGCTGTTTTTT. Protein sequence: CASSYFKNTGELFF.

This clone has just one count. Being one base from a much bigger clone, this may be a read error. Other nucleotide sequences in the sample specify the same CDR3. This chain joins TRBV7-2 and TRBJ2-3; 7 positions agree with TRBD2. The CDR3 has 14 residues. Looked up from germline, CDR1 is SGHTA and CDR2 is FQGNSA. V lost 8 bases and J lost 6; bases outside the gene matches: 11. As DNA, the CDR3 is TGTGCCAGCTGGGGGGGGGTGGGGCGGGATACGCAGTATTTT. Protein: CASWGGVGRDTQYF.

This chain connects TRBV4-1 to TRBJ1-2; D perhaps matches TRBD1 (5 bases). V was shortened by 1 base and J by 4 bases, with 10 bases between the two germline ends. The length of the CDR3 is 14 residues. The germline gives CDR1 MGHRA, CDR2 YSYEKL. CDR3 sequence: CASSQVLGGYGYTF. As DNA, the CDR3 is TGCGCCAGCAGCCAAGTGCTCGGGGGCTATGGCTACACCTTC.

The chain combines TRBV5-4 with TRBJ1-2, with TRBD1 identical over 11 bases. Germline CDR1 is SGHNT and CDR2 is YYREEE (reference sequence). The V and J ends lost 3 bases and 8 bases, in that order; junction bases with no gene match: 6. CDR3 length equals 14 residues. The CDR3 DNA reads as TGTGCCAGCAGCTCCCCGGGACAGGGGGACGGCTACACCTTC. Protein product: CASSSPGQGDGYTF.